This T cell receptor beta chain derives from a study of T cell changes during pregnancy in multiple sclerosis. Measured with immunoSEQ multiplex PCR; TCRdb has only the in-frame clones, and not every one. Here the sample spans 40,000 to 55,000 clones, roughly 92% being singletons. V was pared by 6 bases and J by 2 bases, with 11 bases between. This CDR3 is built from 14 residues. Germline CDR1 and CDR2: SGDLS and YYNGEE. Sequencing used CD4+ T cells from peripheral blood mononuclear cells, obtained in the third trimester of pregnancy. This chain uses TRBV9 with TRBJ2-2, with D perhaps TRBD2 (6 bases). This sequence was found in a female donor with multiple sclerosis, enrolled in a pregnancy study. CDR3 nucleotides: TGTGCCAGCACCCGACTAGACAACACCGGGGAGCTGTTTTTT. Amino acids: CASTRLDNTGELFF.